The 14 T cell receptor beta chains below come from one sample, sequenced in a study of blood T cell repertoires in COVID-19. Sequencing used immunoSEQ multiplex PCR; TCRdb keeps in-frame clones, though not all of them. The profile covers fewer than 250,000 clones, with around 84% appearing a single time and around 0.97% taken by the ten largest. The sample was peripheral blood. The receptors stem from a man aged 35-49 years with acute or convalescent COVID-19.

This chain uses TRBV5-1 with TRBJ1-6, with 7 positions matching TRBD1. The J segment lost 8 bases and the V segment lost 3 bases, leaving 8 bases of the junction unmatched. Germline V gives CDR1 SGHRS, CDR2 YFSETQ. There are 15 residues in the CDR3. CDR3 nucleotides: TGCGCCAGCAGCTCGGAGTTACAGGGGTATTCACCCCTCCACTTT. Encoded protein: CASSSELQGYSPLHF.

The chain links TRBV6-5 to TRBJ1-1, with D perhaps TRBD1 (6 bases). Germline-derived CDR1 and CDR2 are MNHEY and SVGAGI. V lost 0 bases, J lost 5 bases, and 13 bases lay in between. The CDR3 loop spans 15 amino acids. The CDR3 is CASSYSDSMGTEAFF. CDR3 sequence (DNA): TGTGCCAGCAGTTACTCGGACAGTATGGGAACTGAAGCTTTCTTT.

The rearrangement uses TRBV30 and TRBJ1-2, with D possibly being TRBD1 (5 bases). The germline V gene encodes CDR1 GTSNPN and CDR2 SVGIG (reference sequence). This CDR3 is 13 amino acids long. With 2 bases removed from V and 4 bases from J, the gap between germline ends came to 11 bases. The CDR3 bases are TGTGCCTGGAGTACCAGGGCAGGCTATGGCTACACCTTC. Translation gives CAWSTRAGYGYTF.

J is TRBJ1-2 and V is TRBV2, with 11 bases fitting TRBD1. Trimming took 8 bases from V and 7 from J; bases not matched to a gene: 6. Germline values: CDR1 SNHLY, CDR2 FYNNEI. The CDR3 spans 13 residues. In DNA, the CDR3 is TGTGCCAGCGAGGACAGGGGGCGGACTGGCTACACCTTC. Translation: CASEDRGRTGYTF.

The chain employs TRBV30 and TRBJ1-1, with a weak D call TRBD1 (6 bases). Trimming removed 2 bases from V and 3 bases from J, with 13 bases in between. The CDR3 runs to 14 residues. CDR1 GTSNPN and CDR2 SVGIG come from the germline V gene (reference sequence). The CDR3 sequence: CAWSITGMDTEAFF. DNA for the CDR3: TGTGCCTGGAGTATTACAGGGATGGACACTGAAGCTTTCTTT.

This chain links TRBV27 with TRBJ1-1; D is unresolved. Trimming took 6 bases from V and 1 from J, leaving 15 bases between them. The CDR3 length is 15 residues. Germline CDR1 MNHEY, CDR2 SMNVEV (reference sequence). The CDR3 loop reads CASRSGAPPNTEAFF. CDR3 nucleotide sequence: TGTGCCAGCAGGTCCGGAGCCCCCCCGAACACTGAAGCTTTCTTT.

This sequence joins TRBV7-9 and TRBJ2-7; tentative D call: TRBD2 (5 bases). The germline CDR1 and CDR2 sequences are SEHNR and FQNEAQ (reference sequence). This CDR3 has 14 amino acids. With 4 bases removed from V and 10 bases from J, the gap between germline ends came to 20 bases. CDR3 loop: CASSSGKGGGSQYF. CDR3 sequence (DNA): TGTGCCAGCAGCTCCGGGAAGGGCGGCGGATCTCAGTACTTC.

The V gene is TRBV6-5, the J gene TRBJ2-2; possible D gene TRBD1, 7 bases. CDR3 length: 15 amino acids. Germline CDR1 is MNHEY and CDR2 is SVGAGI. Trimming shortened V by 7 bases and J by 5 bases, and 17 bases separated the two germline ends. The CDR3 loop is CASIYQGGKTGELFF. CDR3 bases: TGTGCCAGCATATATCAGGGGGGAAAAACCGGGGAGCTGTTTTTT.

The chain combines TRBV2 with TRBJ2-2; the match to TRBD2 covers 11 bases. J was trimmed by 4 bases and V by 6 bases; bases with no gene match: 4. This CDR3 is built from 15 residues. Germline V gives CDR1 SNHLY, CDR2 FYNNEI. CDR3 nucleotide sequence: TGTGCCAGCAGGGCGACTAGCGGGGCCACCGGGGAGCTGTTTTTT. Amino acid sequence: CASRATSGATGELFF.

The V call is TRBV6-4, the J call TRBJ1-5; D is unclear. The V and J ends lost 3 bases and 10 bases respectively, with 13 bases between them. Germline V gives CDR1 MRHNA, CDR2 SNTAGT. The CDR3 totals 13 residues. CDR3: CASSEGVAGPQHF. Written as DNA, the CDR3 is TGTGCCAGCAGTGAGGGCGTGGCAGGTCCCCAGCATTTT.

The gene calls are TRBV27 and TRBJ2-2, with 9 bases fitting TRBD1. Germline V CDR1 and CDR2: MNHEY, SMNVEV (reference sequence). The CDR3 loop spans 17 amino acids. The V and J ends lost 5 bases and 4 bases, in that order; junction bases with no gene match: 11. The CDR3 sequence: CASSLGTGQGPTGELFF. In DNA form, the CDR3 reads TGTGCCAGCAGTCTGGGGACGGGACAGGGCCCCACCGGGGAGCTGTTTTTT.

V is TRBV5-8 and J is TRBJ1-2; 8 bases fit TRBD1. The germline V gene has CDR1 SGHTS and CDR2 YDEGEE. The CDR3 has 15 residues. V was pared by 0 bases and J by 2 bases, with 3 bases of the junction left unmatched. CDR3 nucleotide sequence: TGTGCCAGCAGCTTGGGACAGGGGAGCAACTATGGCTACACCTTC. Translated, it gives CASSLGQGSNYGYTF.

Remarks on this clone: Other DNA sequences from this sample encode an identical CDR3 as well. The CDR3 loop reads CASSLDRNTEAFF. The CDR3 region has the DNA TGTGCCAGCAGCCTGGACAGGAACACTGAAGCTTTCTTT. The chain is built from TRBV7-3 and TRBJ1-1; perhaps TRBD1 as D (6 bases). Germline CDR1 reads SGHTA; CDR2 reads FQGTGA. This CDR3 is built from 13 residues. Deletions cut 5 bases from V and 1 base from J, with 8 bases between.

CDR3 protein: CASSIFGEKLFF. CDR3 bases: TGTGCCAGTAGTATTTTCGGGGAAAAACTGTTTTTT. This chain connects TRBV19 to TRBJ1-4; D remains ambiguous. Between the trimmed V and J ends, which lost 3 bases and 8 bases, there was a span of 7 bases. CDR1 is LNHDA, CDR2 SQIVND, per germline (reference sequence). CDR3 length: 12 residues.